Following are 19 T cell receptor beta chains from one sample sequenced in a study of blood T cell repertoires in COVID-19. Method: immunoSEQ multiplex PCR; TCRdb's copy keeps in-frame clones and lacks some. The table includes some 290,000 clones, about nine tenths detected once. The specimen was peripheral blood. The receptors were gathered from a woman aged 25 to 39 with COVID-19, enrolled during active disease.

This chain joins TRBV11-1 and TRBJ2-7; a possible D gene is TRBD1 (6 bases). The length of the CDR3 is 14 residues. V lost 1 base to trimming and J lost 2 bases, with 9 bases between them. Germline loops: CDR1 SGHAT, CDR2 FQDESV (reference sequence). CDR3 in amino acids: CASSLVGDTYEQYF. The DNA for the CDR3 is TGTGCCAGCAGCTTAGTCGGGGACACCTACGAGCAGTACTTC.

The genes are TRBV18 and TRBJ2-5, with TRBD2 matching over 10 bases. This CDR3 has 15 amino acids. V shed 4 bases and J 2 bases; nucleotides not matched to a gene: 4. From germline, CDR1 is KGHSH and CDR2 LQKENI. This CDR3 reads CASSLLAGLQETQYF. CDR3 bases: TGTGCCAGCTCACTACTAGCGGGGTTACAAGAGACCCAGTACTTC. The full variable domain, rest sourced from reference TRBV18 and TRBJ2-5, is NAGVMQNPRHLVRRRGQEARLRCSPMKGHSHVYWYRQLPEEGLKFMVYLQKENIIDESGMPKERFSAEFPKEGPSILRIQQVVRGDSAAYFCASSLLAGLQETQYFGPGTRLLVL.

The V call is TRBV3-1 (or the pseudogene TRBV3-2), the J call TRBJ1-5, with unresolved D. Germline lookup yields CDR1 LGHDT and CDR2 YNNKEL (reference sequence). V gave up 0 bases and J gave up 6 bases, with 6 bases separating them. The CDR3 runs to 13 residues. This chain's CDR3 is CASSQDFVQPQHF. DNA of the CDR3: TGTGCCAGCAGCCAAGATTTCGTTCAGCCCCAGCATTTT.

The V and J genes are TRBV6-4 and TRBJ2-3, with 7 bases matching TRBD2. V was clipped by 2 bases and J by 6 bases; unmatched bases: 17. The CDR3 is made up of 18 amino acids. Germline assignment: CDR1 MRHNA and CDR2 SNTAGT. CDR3 nucleotides: TGTGCCAGCAGTGACCCCACCGGCGAGCGGGGCCCTAGGGATACGCAGTATTTT. It yields the protein CASSDPTGERGPRDTQYF.

This chain links TRBV14 with TRBJ1-1; D is ambiguous. This CDR3 spans 16 amino acids. The germline CDR1 and CDR2 sequences are SGHDN and FVKESK. V lost 4 bases and J lost 4, with 19 bases in between. CDR3 sequence reads: CASSPMPGSRGTEAFF. CDR3 sequence (DNA): TGTGCCAGCAGCCCTATGCCGGGATCTCGGGGCACTGAAGCTTTCTTT.

The chain is built from TRBV7-6 and TRBJ2-3; the D gene is possibly TRBD2 (6 bases). The germline V gene has CDR1 SGHVS and CDR2 FNYEAQ. Trimming stripped 2 bases from V and 2 bases from J, with 14 bases between. There are 16 residues in the CDR3. DNA for the CDR3: TGTGCCAGCAGCTTATTAGGTGGGGGGACCACAGATACGCAGTATTTT. Amino acids: CASSLLGGGTTDTQYF.

J is TRBJ2-7 and V is TRBV9; TRBD1 matches at 7 bases. In germline, CDR1 is SGDLS, CDR2 YYNGEE. This CDR3 has 15 residues. V lost 5 bases and J lost 0; bases outside the gene matches: 8. CDR3 bases: TGTGCCAGCAGTGAAACAGGGGATAGCTCCTACGAGCAGTACTTC. Protein sequence: CASSETGDSSYEQYF.

The V gene is TRBV21-1, the J gene TRBJ2-7; TRBD1 reflects the table's D call only, with no check against the DNA. TRBV21-1 is deemed a pseudogene. The CDR3 is 15 residues long. The chain's CDR3 is CASTTVDRIIYERYF. For the CDR3, the DNA is TGTGCCAGCACTACCGTGGACAGGATTATTTACGAGCGGTACTTC.

The chain recombines TRBV5-1 with TRBJ2-1; tentatively, D is TRBD2 (7 bases). CDR1 is SGHRS and CDR2 is YFSETQ in the germline V gene. Between the trimmed V and J ends, which lost 0 bases and 0 bases, there was a span of 16 bases. CDR3 length: 18 residues. This CDR3 reads CASSLVRGAESSYNEQFF. The CDR3 DNA is TGCGCCAGCAGCTTGGTCCGGGGGGCGGAGAGCTCCTACAATGAGCAGTTCTTC. Complete variable domain (other parts from reference TRBV5-1 and TRBJ2-1): KAGVTQTPRYLIKTRGQQVTLSCSPISGHRSVSWYQQTPGQGLQFLFEYFSETQRNKGNFPGRFSGRQFSNSRSEMNVSTLELGDSALYLCASSLVRGAESSYNEQFFGPGTRLTVL.

The V and J genes are TRBV4-1 and TRBJ1-4; D gene uncertain. This CDR3 contains 15 residues. Per the germline V gene, CDR1 is MGHRA and CDR2 is YSYEKL. V lost 0 bases and J lost 13, with 18 bases in between. The CDR3 sequence: CASSQDARASGRLFF. The CDR3 DNA sequence: TGCGCCAGCAGCCAAGATGCTCGGGCCTCTGGGAGACTGTTTTTT.

The chain uses TRBV5-1 and TRBJ1-2; unclear D gene. V lost 7 bases to trimming and J lost 1 base, with 11 bases between them. The V gene's germline CDR1 is SGHRS and CDR2 YFSETQ. The CDR3 spans 13 residues. CDR3 sequence: CASRLAHNYGYTF. CDR3 coding DNA: TGCGCCAGCCGATTGGCCCATAACTATGGCTACACCTTC.

This clone was seen just once. V is TRBV6-5 and J is TRBJ2-6; possibly TRBD2 for D (5 bases). CDR1 is MNHEY, CDR2 SVGAGI, per germline. Trimming left V 6 bases short and J 0 bases short, with 9 bases between. This CDR3 spans 15 amino acids. CDR3 in amino acids: CASRAASSGANVLTF. The CDR3 DNA sequence: TGTGCCAGCAGAGCGGCAAGCTCTGGGGCCAACGTCCTGACTTTC.

The chain has TRBV5-6 and TRBJ1-2, with TRBD1 identical over 7 bases. The CDR3 is 16 residues long. The ends lost 0 bases at V and 8 bases at J; junction bases unmatched: 13. Germline V gene sequence: CDR1 SGHDT, CDR2 YYEEEE. CDR3 coding DNA: TGTGCCAGCAGCTTGGGACAGGGTTTTTTGACGAGAGGCTACACCTTC. This translates into CASSLGQGFLTRGYTF.

The chain recombines TRBV7-6 with TRBJ2-3; 8 bases line up with TRBD2. V was pared by 4 bases and J by 0 bases, with 9 bases of the junction left unmatched. The germline V gene has CDR1 SGHVS and CDR2 FNYEAQ. CDR3 size: 17 residues. CDR3 in DNA: TGTGCCAGCAGCTACCCGACGGGGGGGGCAAGCACAGATACGCAGTATTTT. Translating gives CASSYPTGGASTDTQYF.

The J gene is TRBJ2-2, the V gene TRBV4-1; weak D call: TRBD1 (6 bases). Germline CDR1 MGHRA, CDR2 YSYEKL. V lost 4 bases and J 8 bases, leaving 17 bases between the germline ends. There are 15 residues in the CDR3. In DNA, the CDR3 is TGCGCCAGCAGCCTCAGACAGGTCCAAAAGGGGGAGCTGTTTTTT. Translating it yields CASSLRQVQKGELFF.

The CDR3 loop is CASSPPGPEGEAFF. The DNA of the CDR3 is TGCGCCAGCAGCCCCCCCGGACCGGAGGGAGAAGCTTTCTTT. The rearrangement links TRBV4-1 to TRBJ1-1; no definite D call. Germline CDR1 reads MGHRA; CDR2 reads YSYEKL. V was pared by 4 bases and J by 8 bases, with 17 bases between. The length of the CDR3 is 14 residues.

J is TRBJ2-7 and V is TRBV23-1, with TRBD2 as a possible D gene (5 bases). TRBV23-1 is reported as an ORF; its role is uncertain. V dropped 1 base and J dropped 0 bases, with 13 bases sitting between them. CDR3 length: 16 amino acids. The CDR3 bases are TGCGCCAGCAGTCAATGGGCAGCGGCAAGCTCCTACGAGCAGTACTTC. Translation: CASSQWAAASSYEQYF.

The chain carries TRBV3-1 (or the pseudogene TRBV3-2) and TRBJ2-5, with D possibly being TRBD1 (5 bases). V was trimmed by 4 bases and J by 1 base, leaving 19 bases between them. The germline gives CDR1 LGHDT, CDR2 YNNKEL (reference sequence). This CDR3 contains 17 residues. CDR3 in DNA: TGTGCCAGCAGCCTACACAGGAGACTCGAAATCCAAGAGACCCAGTACTTC. This encodes CASSLHRRLEIQETQYF.

In nucleotides, the CDR3 is TGTGCCAGCAGCCCGGGTCTGGCGGGGTTCTACAATGAGCAGTTCTTC. Its translation is CASSPGLAGFYNEQFF. The chain uses TRBV11-2 and TRBJ2-1; TRBD2 is a possible D gene (6 bases). Germline values: CDR1 SGHAT, CDR2 FQNNGV. This CDR3 spans 16 amino acids. V was trimmed by 5 bases and J by 3 bases, leaving 17 bases between them.